This TCR beta chain was obtained from a study of T cell changes during pregnancy in multiple sclerosis. V gave up 6 bases and J gave up 10 bases; unmatched junction bases: 3. Germline V lookup: CDR1 MRHNA, CDR2 SNTAGT. The CDR3 extends over 11 amino acids. TCRdb's copy holds only in-frame clones and misses some; the assay was immunoSEQ multiplex PCR. This sample has about 40,000 clones; about 90% occur once, and the top ten carry over 0.4%. This sequence originates from a female donor in good health, enrolled as a control in a pregnancy study. V and J are TRBV6-4 and TRBJ2-1, with 7 nucleotides matching TRBD2. The sample in question was CD4+ T cells from peripheral blood mononuclear cells, obtained in the third trimester of pregnancy. CDR3: CASSAGGEQFF. CDR3 bases: TGTGCCAGCAGCGCCGGGGGGGAGCAGTTCTTC.